Given below is one T cell receptor beta chain in context. As yet, its antigen is unknown. Germline V gene lookup returns CDR1 MNHEY and CDR2 SVGAGI. The V gene end was trimmed by 5 bases and the J gene end by 7 bases; junction bases not matched to a gene: 6. The CDR3 contains 14 residues. This entry comes from a study of cytomegalovirus exposure and HLA in healthy donors. Study-wide points: Earlier analysis yielded a pattern in which most TCR beta V segments were productive about 90% or about 30% of the time.

PCR involved 60 Vbeta and 13 Jbeta primers. Clones were sequenced by immunoSEQ multiplex PCR, and TCRdb holds only the in-frame ones, with some missing. The sample has about 130,000 clones; 79% are singletons. The material sequenced was PBMCs. This chain joins TRBV6-5 and TRBJ2-2, with 8 bases identical to TRBD1. The source is a man aged 18 to 29 in good health and CMV-seronegative. The CDR3 DNA reads as TGTGCCAGCAGTAGAAACAGGGGGATCGGGGAGCTGTTTTTT. Amino acids: CASSRNRGIGELFF.